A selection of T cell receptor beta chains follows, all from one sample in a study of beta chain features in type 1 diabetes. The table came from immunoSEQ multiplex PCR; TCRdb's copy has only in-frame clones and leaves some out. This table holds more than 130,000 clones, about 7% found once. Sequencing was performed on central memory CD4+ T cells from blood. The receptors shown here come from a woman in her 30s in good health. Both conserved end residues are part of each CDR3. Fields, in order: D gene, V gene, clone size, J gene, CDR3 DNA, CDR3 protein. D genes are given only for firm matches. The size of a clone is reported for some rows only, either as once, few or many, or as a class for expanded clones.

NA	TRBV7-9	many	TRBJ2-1	TGTGCCAGCAGCTTACAGAGGGAGCAGTTCTTC	CASSLQREQFF
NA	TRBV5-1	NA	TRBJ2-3	TGCGCCAGCAGCTTGGAGGTAACCGAAGGGGCAGATACGCAGTATTTT	CASSLEVTEGADTQYF
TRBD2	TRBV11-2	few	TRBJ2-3	TGTGCCAGCAGCCGATCGGCGGGAGCTCCTGGGGATACGCAGTATTTT	CASSRSAGAPGDTQYF
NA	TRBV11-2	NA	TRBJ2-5	TGTGCCAGCAGCCCTAGCTACAGTGCCGCCTGGGGGACCCAGTACTTC	CASSPSYSAAWGTQYF
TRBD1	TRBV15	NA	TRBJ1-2	TGTGCCACCAGCAGAGTCAAGGGACAGGGGCGCTATGGCTACACCTTC	CATSRVKGQGRYGYTF
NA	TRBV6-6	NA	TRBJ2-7	TGTGCCAGCACGGGAACCGGGCCGGGAACCTACGAGCAGTACTTC	CASTGTGPGTYEQYF
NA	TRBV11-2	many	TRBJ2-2	TGTGCCAGCAGCTTACAGGGGAACACCGGGGAGCTGTTTTTT	CASSLQGNTGELFF
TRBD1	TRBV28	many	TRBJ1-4	TGTGCCAGCAGTTCACAGGGGACCTCTAATGAAAAACTGTTTTTT	CASSSQGTSNEKLFF
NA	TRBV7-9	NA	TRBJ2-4	TGTGCCAGCAGCTCCCATAGGCTAGCAGGAAACATTCAGTACTTC	CASSSHRLAGNIQYF
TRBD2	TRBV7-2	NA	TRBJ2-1	TGTGCCAGCCAACTCCGGAGTAGCGGGAGCAACAATGAGCAGTTCTTC	CASQLRSSGSNNEQFF
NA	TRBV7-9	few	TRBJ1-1	TGTGCCAGCAGCGACAGGTTGAACACTGAAGCTTTCTTT	CASSDRLNTEAFF
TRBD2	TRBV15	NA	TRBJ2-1	TGTGCCACCAGCAGAGATTCCCAGCGGGGTGAGCAGTTCTTC	CATSRDSQRGEQFF
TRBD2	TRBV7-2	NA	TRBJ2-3	TGTGCCAGCAGCTCCGGGGAGGGACCAATTTTCACAGATACGCAGTATTTT	CASSSGEGPIFTDTQYF
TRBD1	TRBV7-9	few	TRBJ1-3	TGTGCCAGCAGCTCCCAGACAGGGGGAAACACCATATATTTT	CASSSQTGGNTIYF
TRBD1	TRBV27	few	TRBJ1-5	TGTGCCGGGGACAGGAATCAGCCCCAGCATTTT	CAGDRNQPQHF
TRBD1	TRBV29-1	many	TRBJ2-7	TGCAGCGTCCCGGGACAGGGGCCCTACGAGCAGTACTTC	CSVPGQGPYEQYF
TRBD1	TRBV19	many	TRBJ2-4	TGTGCCAGCCGGACAGGGAACGAAAACATTCAGTACTTC	CASRTGNENIQYF
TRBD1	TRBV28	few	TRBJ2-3	TGTGCCAGCAGACAGACAGGGGCAGATACGCAGTATTTT	CASRQTGADTQYF
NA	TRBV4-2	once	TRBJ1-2	TGTGCCAGCAGCCAAGATGGGGACACCTATGGCTACACCTTC	CASSQDGDTYGYTF
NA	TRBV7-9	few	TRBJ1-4	TGTGCCAGCAGCTTAGTACTTGCAACTAATGAAAAACTGTTTTTT	CASSLVLATNEKLFF
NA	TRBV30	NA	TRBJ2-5	TGTGCCTGGAGTATGTATTCCCAAGAGACCCAGTACTTC	CAWSMYSQETQYF
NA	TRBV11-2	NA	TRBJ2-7	TGTGCCAGCAGCTTAGTCACATTCTCCTACGAGCAGTACTTC	CASSLVTFSYEQYF
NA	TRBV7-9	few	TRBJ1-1	TGTGCCAGCAGCTTAGATGGACAGCCGAAGGGATTT	CASSLDGQPKGF
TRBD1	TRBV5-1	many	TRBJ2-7	TGCGCCAGCAGGATTGGACAGGGGGCCCTCTCATCCTACGAGCAGTACTTC	CASRIGQGALSSYEQYF
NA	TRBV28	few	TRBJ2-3	TGTGCCAGCAGTTTCTCCGGGAGTGGTGCAGATACGCAGTATTTT	CASSFSGSGADTQYF
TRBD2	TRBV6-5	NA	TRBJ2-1	TGTGCCAGCAGTTACTCAGCGGGAGTACGGGGATATGAGCAGTTCTTC	CASSYSAGVRGYEQFF
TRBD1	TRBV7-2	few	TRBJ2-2	TGTGCCAGCAGCACGGACAGGGTTCCCGGGGAGCTGTTTTTT	CASSTDRVPGELFF
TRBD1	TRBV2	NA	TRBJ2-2	TGTGCCAGCAGGGAGGACAGGACGAACACCGGGGAGCTGTTTTTT	CASREDRTNTGELFF
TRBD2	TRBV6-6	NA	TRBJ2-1	TGTGCCAGCAGTCCGGGACTAGTCCTCCATGAGCAGTTCTTC	CASSPGLVLHEQFF
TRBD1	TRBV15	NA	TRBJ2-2	TGTGCCACCAGCCGTAGGACAGGGGACACCGGGGAGCTGTTTTTT	CATSRRTGDTGELFF
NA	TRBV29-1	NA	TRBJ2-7	TGCAGCGTGGGGGGAGGCTACGAGCAGTACTTC	CSVGGGYEQYF
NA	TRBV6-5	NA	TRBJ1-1	TGTGCCAGCAGTTACGATCGGGGAAACACTGAAGCTTTCTTT	CASSYDRGNTEAFF
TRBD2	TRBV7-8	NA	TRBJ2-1	TGTGCCAGCAGCCTCCGGACTAGCGGGAGCGGTGAGCAGTTCTTC	CASSLRTSGSGEQFF
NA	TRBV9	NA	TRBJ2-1	TGTGCCAGCAGCGTAGTTCCTGAGGGGGATGAGCAGTTCTTC	CASSVVPEGDEQFF
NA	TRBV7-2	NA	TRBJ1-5	TGTGCCAGCAGCCGGGAGACACGACGTAGCAATCAGCCCCAGCATTTT	CASSRETRRSNQPQHF
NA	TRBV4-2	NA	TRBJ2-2	TGTGCCAGCAGCCAAGGTCAAATGGGCAGTAGTTACACCGGGGAGCTGTTTTTT	CASSQGQMGSSYTGELFF
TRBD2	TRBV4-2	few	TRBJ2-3	TGTGCCAGCAGCCAAGATCTTAGACTAGCGGGAGTGACAGATACGCAGTATTTT	CASSQDLRLAGVTDTQYF
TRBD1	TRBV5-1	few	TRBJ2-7	TGCGCCAGCAGCTTGGAGGGACAGCTAGCCTACGAGCAGTACTTC	CASSLEGQLAYEQYF
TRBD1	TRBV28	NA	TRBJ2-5	TGTGCCAGCAGTACCCGTGCCAGGGGGCGGGAGACCCAGTACTTC	CASSTRARGRETQYF
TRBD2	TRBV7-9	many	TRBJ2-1	TGTGCCAGCAGCTATTTACTAGCGGGAGGAGAGCAGTTCTTC	CASSYLLAGGEQFF
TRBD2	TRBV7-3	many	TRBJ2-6	TGTGCCAGCAGCTTACGGGGCGGGAGGGCCTCTGGGGCCAACGTCCTGACTTTC	CASSLRGGRASGANVLTF